The 5 T cell receptor beta chains below come from one sample, sequenced in a study of T-cell reconstitution after alpha-beta-depleted transplantation in children. Unique molecular identifiers were used in preparing the TCRbeta library. Using its own MiXCR run on the PCR reads, TCRdb lists one record per CDR3 protein. The sample records 600,000 to 700,000 distinct CDR3 sequences, 10% to 15% being singletons. The material was PBMCs, obtained before TCRalphabeta/CD19-depleted stem cell transplant. These TCRs come from a girl aged 2 to 9 with congenital amegakaryocytic thrombocytopenia, due to receive a stem cell transplant.

In its sample, this clonotype was seen a few times. The chain links TRBV20-1 to TRBJ2-1; 9 bases are a match to TRBD2. J lost 6 bases, V lost 3 bases, and 9 bases had no gene match. CDR1 and CDR2 from the germline V gene are DFQATT and SNEGSKA (reference sequence). The CDR3 covers 15 residues. The CDR3 region has the DNA TGCAGTGCTAGCAGAATAGCGGGAGTCGGCAATGAGCAGTTCTTC. Encoded protein: CSASRIAGVGNEQFF.

This clonotype occurred many times. The chain carries TRBV20-1 and TRBJ2-3; no clear D gene. This CDR3 is built from 14 residues. Germline V CDR1 and CDR2: DFQATT, SNEGSKA (reference sequence). Trimming took off 0 bases at V and 2 bases at J, with 9 bases between the two ends. The CDR3 spells CSARDGRVTDTQYF. CDR3 in DNA: TGCAGTGCTAGAGATGGCCGGGTCACAGATACGCAGTATTTT.

This clonotype showed up many times. The rearrangement links TRBV12-3 or TRBV12-4 to TRBJ2-1, with D unclear. The V end was cut by 6 bases, the J end by 8 bases, with 11 bases between. The CDR3 runs to 12 residues. CDR3 residues: CASRIGRDEQFF. CDR3 bases: TGTGCCAGCAGAATAGGACGCGATGAGCAGTTCTTC.

This chain connects TRBV19 to TRBJ2-1; the D gene is possibly TRBD2 (6 bases). Germline V gene lookup returns CDR1 LNHDA and CDR2 SQIVND (reference sequence). V dropped 2 bases and J dropped 0 bases, with 8 bases sitting between them. CDR3 length: 15 residues. The CDR3 loop reads CASSIFGSSYNEQFF. CDR3 coding DNA: TGTGCCAGTAGTATATTCGGGAGCTCCTACAATGAGCAGTTCTTC.

This clonotype appeared a few times. The J gene is TRBJ1-1, the V gene TRBV20-1; 8 bases map to TRBD1. Germline V gene sequence: CDR1 DFQATT, CDR2 SNEGSKA (reference sequence). CDR3 size: 13 residues. Trimming removed 5 bases from V and 9 bases from J; junction bases left unmatched: 11. This CDR3 reads CSAPGGAGFQAFF. The CDR3 bases are TGCAGTGCTCCAGGGGGCGCGGGGTTTCAAGCTTTCTTT.